A selection of T cell receptor beta chains follows, all from one sample in a study of cytomegalovirus exposure and HLA in healthy donors. TCRdb keeps only in-frame clones here, not all; method: immunoSEQ multiplex PCR. Here the sample spans 200,000 or so clones, about four fifths being singletons. The sample taken for sequencing was PBMCs. The source of these receptors is a boy younger than 18 in good health and CMV-seronegative. CDR3s include the opening cysteine and the closing phenylalanine or tryptophan. The order of the fields is clone size, J gene, D gene, V gene, CDR3 protein, CDR3 DNA. A D gene is named only where the DNA matches it firmly. A clone size is listed for some rows: how often the clone was seen (once, few, many), or a class if it is expanded.

>NA|TRBJ2-1|TRBD2|TRBV5-6
CASSSRGLVQFF
TGTGCCAGCAGCTCGAGGGGACTAGTTCAGTTCTTC
>NA|TRBJ2-3|NA|TRBV6-5
CASSYGQGKTDTQYF
TGTGCCAGCAGTTACGGGCAGGGAAAGACAGATACGCAGTATTTT
>NA|TRBJ2-1|NA|TRBV9
CASSVGNYGHEQFF
TGTGCCAGCAGCGTAGGTAACTATGGTCATGAGCAGTTCTTC
>NA|TRBJ2-7|TRBD1|TRBV27
CASSLSAGTGPLEQYF
TGTGCCAGCAGTTTATCCGCCGGGACAGGGCCTCTCGAGCAGTACTTC
>NA|TRBJ2-7|NA|TRBV5-4
CASSSPGTGTYEQYF
TGTGCCAGCAGCTCACCCGGGACTGGGACCTACGAGCAGTACTTC
>NA|TRBJ2-7|NA|TRBV6-5
CASPPAVAGEQYF
TGTGCCAGCCCCCCCGCCGTTGCGGGCGAGCAGTACTTC
>NA|TRBJ1-1|NA|TRBV25-1
CASVRSTEAFF
TGTGCCAGCGTGAGGAGCACTGAAGCTTTCTTT
>few|TRBJ2-3|TRBD2|TRBV10-2
CASHRTSGGVTDTQYF
TGCGCCAGCCACCGGACTAGCGGGGGGGTCACAGATACGCAGTATTTT
>NA|TRBJ1-2|TRBD1|TRBV30
CAWSVRQGDGYTF
TGTGCCTGGAGTGTTCGGCAGGGGGATGGCTACACCTTC
>NA|TRBJ1-2|TRBD1|TRBV5-1
CASSLANSGGIGYGYTF
TGCGCCAGCAGCTTGGCCAATTCAGGGGGCATCGGCTATGGCTACACCTTC
>once|TRBJ2-5|TRBD1|TRBV5-1
CASSRWTGGQETQYF
TGCGCCAGCAGCAGATGGACAGGGGGTCAAGAGACCCAGTACTTC
>NA|TRBJ1-4|NA|TRBV5-4
CASSLNQGREKLFF
TGTGCCAGCAGCTTGAACCAGGGGAGAGAAAAACTGTTTTTT
>NA|TRBJ2-5|NA|TRBV5-1
CASSQGTQETQYF
TGCGCCAGCAGCCAGGGGACCCAAGAGACCCAGTACTTC
>NA|TRBJ2-2|TRBD1|TRBV2
CASKGDRVVLGELFF
TGTGCCAGCAAGGGGGACAGGGTGGTTCTCGGGGAGCTGTTTTTT
>few|TRBJ2-1|TRBD1|TRBV5-4
CASSLGTGYNEQFF
TGTGCCAGCAGCTTGGGGACAGGGTACAATGAGCAGTTCTTC
>NA|TRBJ1-1|TRBD1|TRBV5-4
CASTPKRGLRIEAFF
TGTGCCAGCACACCTAAGAGGGGGCTCAGGATTGAAGCTTTCTTT
>NA|TRBJ2-7|TRBD2|TRBV30
CAWSVTAGGPTPIHEQYF
TGTGCCTGGAGTGTAACAGCGGGAGGTCCTACCCCGATCCACGAGCAGTACTTC
>NA|TRBJ2-1|NA|TRBV21-1
CASSRASPPGLAGKSNEQFF
TGTGCCAGCAGCAGGGCCAGTCCCCCGGGACTAGCGGGAAAATCTAATGAGCAGTTCTTC
>NA|TRBJ1-5|NA|TRBV30
CAWSAGNSNQPQHF
TGTGCCTGGAGCGCGGGCAATAGCAATCAGCCCCAGCATTTT
>NA|TRBJ1-1|NA|TRBV11-1
CASSLAGRGRTEAFF
TGTGCCAGCAGCTTAGCGGGCAGGGGTAGGACTGAAGCTTTCTTT
>NA|TRBJ1-3|NA|TRBV15
CASTNTAGNTIYF
TGTGCCAGTACAAATACCGCCGGAAACACCATATATTTT
>NA|TRBJ1-1|NA|TRBV13
CASSREGVLTETEAFF
TGTGCCAGCAGCCGGGAGGGGGTCTTAACCGAAACTGAAGCTTTCTTT
>NA|TRBJ1-1|NA|TRBV20-1
CSGSRNTEAFF
TGCAGTGGGAGTCGGAACACTGAAGCTTTCTTT
>NA|TRBJ1-3|NA|TRBV7-8
CASSLLGSGNTIYF
TGTGCCAGCAGCTTACTAGGATCCGGAAACACCATATATTTT
>NA|TRBJ2-2|NA|TRBV11-3
CASSPDRLTRNTGELFF
TGTGCCAGCAGCCCTGACAGACTGACCAGGAACACCGGGGAGCTGTTTTTT
>once|TRBJ1-5|TRBD1|TRBV27
CATGTGGGQPQHF
TGTGCCACAGGTACAGGGGGGGGACAGCCCCAGCATTTT
>NA|TRBJ2-5|TRBD1|TRBV28
CASSPRGHGETQYF
TGTGCCAGCAGTCCCAGGGGGCACGGGGAGACCCAGTACTTC
>NA|TRBJ1-5|NA|TRBV2
CASSVSQGLSNQPQHF
TGTGCCAGCAGTGTCAGTCAGGGGCTTAGCAATCAGCCCCAGCATTTT
>NA|TRBJ2-1|NA|TRBV28
CASRNRLTTSYNEQFF
TGTGCCAGCAGAAATAGACTAACTACTAGCTACAATGAGCAGTTCTTC
>NA|TRBJ1-1|TRBD1|TRBV2
CASSHDPTGFGNTEAFF
TGTGCCAGCAGTCATGACCCGACAGGGTTCGGGAACACTGAAGCTTTCTTT
>NA|TRBJ2-5|TRBD2|TRBV9
CASSVDTSGGALETQYF
TGTGCCAGCAGCGTAGATACTAGCGGGGGGGCGTTGGAGACCCAGTACTTC
>NA|TRBJ1-3|NA|TRBV7-2
CASSLRSGDTIYF
TGTGCCAGCAGCTTAAGGTCGGGGGACACCATATATTTT
>once|TRBJ1-1|NA|TRBV27
CASSTRLGRNTEAFF
TGTGCCAGCAGTACCCGGTTGGGCAGGAACACTGAAGCTTTCTTT
>NA|TRBJ2-3|TRBD2|TRBV7-7
CASSRGGDSTDTQYF
TGTGCTAGCAGCCGGGGGGGGGATAGCACAGATACGCAGTATTTT
>NA|TRBJ2-7|NA|TRBV4-1
CASSQFFGEAVNEQYF
TGCGCCAGCAGCCAATTCTTTGGCGAAGCGGTGAACGAGCAGTACTTC
>NA|TRBJ2-2|NA|TRBV11-2
CASSLAGKNTGELFF
TGTGCCAGCAGCTTAGCGGGGAAAAACACCGGGGAGCTGTTTTTT
>once|TRBJ2-5|NA|TRBV20-1
CSGEFQETQYF
TGCAGTGGGGAGTTCCAAGAGACCCAGTACTTC
>NA|TRBJ2-1|NA|TRBV11-2
CASSIVNSYNEQFF
TGTGCCAGCAGCATAGTAAACTCCTACAATGAGCAGTTCTTC
>NA|TRBJ1-1|TRBD1|TRBV27
CASSFEGRTGLTEAFF
TGTGCCAGCAGTTTCGAAGGCCGGACAGGGCTCACTGAAGCTTTCTTT
>NA|TRBJ2-3|NA|TRBV9
CASSTRTGSTDTQYF
TGTGCCAGCAGCACACGGACGGGGAGCACAGATACGCAGTATTTT
>NA|TRBJ2-7|TRBD2|TRBV6-5
CASSYRGGRIEQYF
TGTGCCAGCAGTTACCGGGGGGGGCGCATCGAGCAGTACTTC
>NA|TRBJ2-1|TRBD2|TRBV5-6
CASSFFSGNNEQFF
TGTGCCAGCAGCTTTTTTAGCGGGAATAATGAGCAGTTCTTC
>NA|TRBJ1-5|TRBD1|TRBV5-1
CASSPGQPSNQPQHF
TGCGCCAGCAGCCCGGGACAGCCTAGCAATCAGCCCCAGCATTTT
>NA|TRBJ1-1|TRBD1|TRBV27
CASSLSSGGTEAFF
TGTGCCAGCAGTTTATCGTCAGGGGGCACTGAAGCTTTCTTT
>NA|TRBJ2-5|TRBD2|TRBV30
CAWTGPGTREETQYF
TGTGCCTGGACCGGTCCCGGGACTAGAGAAGAGACCCAGTACTTC
>NA|TRBJ1-2|TRBD1|TRBV4-1
CASSDQDRVGDGYTF
TGCGCCAGCAGCGATCAGGACAGGGTGGGAGATGGCTACACCTTC
>NA|TRBJ2-7|NA|TRBV5-1
CASSLQGSYEQYF
TGCGCCAGCAGCTTGCAGGGCTCCTACGAGCAGTACTTC